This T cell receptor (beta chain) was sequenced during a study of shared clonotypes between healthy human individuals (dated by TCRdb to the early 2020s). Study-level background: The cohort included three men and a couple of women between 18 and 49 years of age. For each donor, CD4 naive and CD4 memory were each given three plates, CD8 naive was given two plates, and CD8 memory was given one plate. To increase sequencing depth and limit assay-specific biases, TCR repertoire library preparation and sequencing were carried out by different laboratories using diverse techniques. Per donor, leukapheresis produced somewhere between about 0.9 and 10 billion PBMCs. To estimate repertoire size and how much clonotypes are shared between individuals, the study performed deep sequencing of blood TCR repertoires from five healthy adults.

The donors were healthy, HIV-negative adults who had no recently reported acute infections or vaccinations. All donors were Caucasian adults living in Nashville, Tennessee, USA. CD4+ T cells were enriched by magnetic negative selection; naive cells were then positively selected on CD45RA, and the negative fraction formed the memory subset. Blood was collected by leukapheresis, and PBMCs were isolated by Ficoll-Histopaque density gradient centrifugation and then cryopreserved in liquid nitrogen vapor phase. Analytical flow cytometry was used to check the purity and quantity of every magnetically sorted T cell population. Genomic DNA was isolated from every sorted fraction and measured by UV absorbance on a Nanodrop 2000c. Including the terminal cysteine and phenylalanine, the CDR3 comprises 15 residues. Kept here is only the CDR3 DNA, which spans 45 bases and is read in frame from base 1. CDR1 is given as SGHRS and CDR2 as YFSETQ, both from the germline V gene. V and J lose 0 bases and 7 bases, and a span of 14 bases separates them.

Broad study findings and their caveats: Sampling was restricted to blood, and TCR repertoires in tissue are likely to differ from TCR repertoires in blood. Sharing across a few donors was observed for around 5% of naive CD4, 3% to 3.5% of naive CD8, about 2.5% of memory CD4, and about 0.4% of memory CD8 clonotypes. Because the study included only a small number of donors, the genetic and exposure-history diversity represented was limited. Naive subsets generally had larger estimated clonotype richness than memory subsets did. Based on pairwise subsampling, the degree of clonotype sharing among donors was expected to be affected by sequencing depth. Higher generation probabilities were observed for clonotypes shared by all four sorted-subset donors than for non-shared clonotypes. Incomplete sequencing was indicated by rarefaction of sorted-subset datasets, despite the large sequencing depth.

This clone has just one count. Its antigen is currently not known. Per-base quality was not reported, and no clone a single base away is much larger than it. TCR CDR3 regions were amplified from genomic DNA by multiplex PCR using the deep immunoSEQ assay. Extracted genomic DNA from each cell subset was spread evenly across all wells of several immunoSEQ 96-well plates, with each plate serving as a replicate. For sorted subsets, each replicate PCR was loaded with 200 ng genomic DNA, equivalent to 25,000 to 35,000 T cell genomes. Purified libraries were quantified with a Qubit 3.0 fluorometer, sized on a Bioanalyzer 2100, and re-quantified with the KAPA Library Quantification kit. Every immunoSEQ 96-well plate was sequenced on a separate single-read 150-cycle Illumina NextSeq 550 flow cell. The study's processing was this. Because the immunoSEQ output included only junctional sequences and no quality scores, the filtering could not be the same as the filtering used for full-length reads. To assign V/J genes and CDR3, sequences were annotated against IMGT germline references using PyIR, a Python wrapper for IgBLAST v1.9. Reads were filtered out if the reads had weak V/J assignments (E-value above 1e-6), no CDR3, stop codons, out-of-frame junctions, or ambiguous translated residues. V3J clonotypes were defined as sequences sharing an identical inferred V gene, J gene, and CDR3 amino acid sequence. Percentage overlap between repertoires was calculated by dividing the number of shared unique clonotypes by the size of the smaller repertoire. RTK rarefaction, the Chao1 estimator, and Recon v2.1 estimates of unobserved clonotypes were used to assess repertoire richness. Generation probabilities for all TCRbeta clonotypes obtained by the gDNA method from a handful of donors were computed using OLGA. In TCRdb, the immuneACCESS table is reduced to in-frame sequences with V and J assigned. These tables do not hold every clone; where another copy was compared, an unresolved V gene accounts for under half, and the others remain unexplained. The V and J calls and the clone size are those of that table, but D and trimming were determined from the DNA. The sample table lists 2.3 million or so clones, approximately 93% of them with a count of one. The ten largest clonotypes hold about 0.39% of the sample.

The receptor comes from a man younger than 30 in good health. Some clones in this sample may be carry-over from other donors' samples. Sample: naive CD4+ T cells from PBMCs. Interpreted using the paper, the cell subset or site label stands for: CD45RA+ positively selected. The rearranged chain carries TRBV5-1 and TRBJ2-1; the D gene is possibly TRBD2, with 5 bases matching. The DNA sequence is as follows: TGCGCCAGCAGCTTGGCCGGCTCACGGGAAAATGAGCAGTTCTTC. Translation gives CASSLAGSRENEQFF.